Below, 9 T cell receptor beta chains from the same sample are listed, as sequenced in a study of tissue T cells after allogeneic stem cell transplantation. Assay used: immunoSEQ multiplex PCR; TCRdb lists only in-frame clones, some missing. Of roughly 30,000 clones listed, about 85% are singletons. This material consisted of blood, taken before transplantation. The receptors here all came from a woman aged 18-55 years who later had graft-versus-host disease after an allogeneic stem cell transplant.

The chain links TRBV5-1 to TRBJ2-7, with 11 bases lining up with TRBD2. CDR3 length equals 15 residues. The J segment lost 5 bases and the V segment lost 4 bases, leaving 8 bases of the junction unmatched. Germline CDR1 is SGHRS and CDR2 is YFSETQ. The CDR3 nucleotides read TGCGCCAGCAGCGGGCTACTAGCGGGAGTTGACGAGCAGTACTTC. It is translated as CASSGLLAGVDEQYF.

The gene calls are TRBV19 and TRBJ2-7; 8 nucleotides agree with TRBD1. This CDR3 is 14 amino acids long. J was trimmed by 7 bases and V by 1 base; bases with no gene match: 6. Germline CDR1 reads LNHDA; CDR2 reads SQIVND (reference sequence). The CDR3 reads CASSIVGQGEEQYF. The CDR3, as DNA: TGTGCCAGTAGTATAGTAGGACAGGGCGAAGAGCAGTACTTC. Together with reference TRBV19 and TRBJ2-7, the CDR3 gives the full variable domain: DGGITQSPKYLFRKEGQNVTLSCEQNLNHDAMYWYRQDPGQGLRLIYYSQIVNDFQKGDIAEGYSVSREKKESFPLTVTSAQKNPTAFYLCASSIVGQGEEQYFGPGTRLTVT.

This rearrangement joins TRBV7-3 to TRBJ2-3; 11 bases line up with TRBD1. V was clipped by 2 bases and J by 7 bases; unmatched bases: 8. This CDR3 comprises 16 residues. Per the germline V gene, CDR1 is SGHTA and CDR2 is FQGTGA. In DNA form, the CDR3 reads TGTGCCAGCAGCTTACCCGGACAGGGGGCTTCATATACGCAGTATTTT. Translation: CASSLPGQGASYTQYF.

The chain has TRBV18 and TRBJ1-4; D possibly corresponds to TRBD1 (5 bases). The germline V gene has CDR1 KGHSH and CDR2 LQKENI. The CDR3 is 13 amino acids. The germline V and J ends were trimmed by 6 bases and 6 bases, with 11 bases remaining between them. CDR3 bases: TGTGCCAGCTCCAGGGCGGGAGATGAAAAACTGTTTTTT. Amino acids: CASSRAGDEKLFF.

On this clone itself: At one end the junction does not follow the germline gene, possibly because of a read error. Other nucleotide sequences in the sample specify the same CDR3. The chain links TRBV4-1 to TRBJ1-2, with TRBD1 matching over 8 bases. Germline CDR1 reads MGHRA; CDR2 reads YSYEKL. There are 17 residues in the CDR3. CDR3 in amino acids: CASSQVIGQGGKYGYTF. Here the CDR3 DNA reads TGCGCCAGCAGCCAAGTCATCGGACAGGGCGGCAAGTATGGCTACACTTTC.

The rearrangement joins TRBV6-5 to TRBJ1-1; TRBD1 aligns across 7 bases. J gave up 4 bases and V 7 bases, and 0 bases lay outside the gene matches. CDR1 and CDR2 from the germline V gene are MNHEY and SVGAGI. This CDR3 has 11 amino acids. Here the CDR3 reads CASNRGTEAFF. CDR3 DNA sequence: TGTGCCAGCAACAGGGGCACTGAAGCTTTCTTT.

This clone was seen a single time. The CDR3 sequence: CASSLVGERDEAFF. The CDR3 region has the DNA TGTGCCAGCAGCTTAGTTGGAGAGCGGGATGAAGCTTTCTTT. This rearrangement joins TRBV7-2 to TRBJ1-1, with D unclear. The CDR3 is 14 amino acids. V lost 1 base to trimming and J lost 7 bases, with 13 bases between them. Germline V lookup: CDR1 SGHTA, CDR2 FQGNSA.

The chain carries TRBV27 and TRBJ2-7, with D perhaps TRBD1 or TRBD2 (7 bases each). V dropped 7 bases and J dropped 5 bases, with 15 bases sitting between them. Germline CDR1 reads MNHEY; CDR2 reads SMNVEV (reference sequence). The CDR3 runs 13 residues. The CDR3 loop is CASNSRGRDEQYF. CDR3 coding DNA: TGTGCCAGCAATTCCAGGGGGAGGGACGAGCAGTACTTC.

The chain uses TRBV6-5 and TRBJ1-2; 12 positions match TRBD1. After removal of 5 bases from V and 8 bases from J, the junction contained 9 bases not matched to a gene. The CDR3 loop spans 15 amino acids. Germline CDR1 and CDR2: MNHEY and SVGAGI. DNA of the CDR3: TGTGCCAGCAGTACCGGGACAGGGGGCAGGCGAGGCTACACCTTC. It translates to CASSTGTGGRRGYTF.